Reported below is one T cell receptor (beta chain). Its target is not known. Measured with immunoSEQ multiplex PCR; TCRdb has only the in-frame clones, and not every one. The profile shows 750 to 1,000 clones, 72% of them singletons. The data belong to a study of immune cell composition in non-small cell lung cancer. Study-wide results and limits: Squamous carcinomas (about 75%) more often had tumour-associated clones >0.5% than adenocarcinomas (roughly 33%).

Normal lung was taken at the farthest possible site, at least 3 cm from tumour. Genomic DNA came from frozen unsorted single-cell suspensions. Per the germline V gene, CDR1 is MNHEY and CDR2 is SMNVEV (reference sequence). The CDR3 sequence is 15 residues long. Losses at the gene ends were 4 bases for V and 0 bases for J; bases not matched to a gene: 4. The sample comprised non-adjacent lung tissue. The receptor was derived from a human donor with non-small cell lung cancer. The V gene is TRBV27, the J gene TRBJ2-3, with 7 bases that match TRBD1. The CDR3 sequence is CASSSGDRSTDTQYF. The CDR3 DNA sequence: TGTGCCAGCAGTTCTGGGGACAGAAGCACAGATACGCAGTATTTT.